Only a few counts were recorded for the clone carrying this T cell receptor beta chain. Indicated time point: blood 2 weeks post-SBRT. The sample's treatment: 15 Gy SBRT to primary tumor, nephrectomy 4 weeks later. These data belong to a study of radiation and T cells in renal cell carcinoma. Germline V gene data show CDR1 as SGDLS and CDR2 as YYNGEE. The CDR3 runs to 16 residues. V shed 2 bases and J shed 0 bases, with 9 bases lying between them. The method was immunoSEQ multiplex PCR; TCRdb's version includes in-frame clones alone and lacks a portion of them. The data show over 60,000 clones, around three quarters seen once.

This receptor was taken from a man in his 60s with renal cell carcinoma. The sample here was blood, taken from a patient whose treatment included radiotherapy and nephrectomy. The chain uses TRBV9 and TRBJ2-6; no clear D gene. The CDR3 nucleotides read TGTGCCAGCAGCGTGCTTGGTTCCTCTGGGGCCAACGTCCTGACTTTC. It yields the protein CASSVLGSSGANVLTF.